A selection of T cell receptor beta chains follows, all from one sample in a study of identical twins. Each CDR3 protein gets one entry after TCRdb re-called the 5' RACE reads with MiXCR. The data show hundreds of thousands of distinct CDR3 sequences, 18% seen once. Another study also made use of these data, one on T cells expressing NK-cell markers.

Sequencing input: PBMCs. Receptors originate from a woman under 30 in good health. The CDR3 runs from the conserved cysteine through the conserved F or W. The D gene is left open where the match is weak. Size is omitted from some rows. Given values are once, few, many or a class for expanded clones.

TRBV12-3/TRBV12-4,TRBJ2-5,TRBD2,.,TGTGCCAGCAGTTTTTGGGGGGGAGGTCGGGAGACCCAGTACTTC,CASSFWGGGRETQYF
TRBV10-3,TRBJ1-1,.,few,TGTGCCATTTCGACTGGTGCTGACACTGAAGCTTTCTTT,CAISTGADTEAFF
TRBV6-1,TRBJ2-7,TRBD2,few,TGTGCCAGCAGTGTCGGGCTAGCGGGAGATCGGGAGCAGTACTTC,CASSVGLAGDREQYF
TRBV12-3/TRBV12-4,TRBJ2-7,TRBD2,.,TGTGCCAGCACCTCCTTGGGGACTAGCGGGGGTCCCTACGAGCAGTACTTC,CASTSLGTSGGPYEQYF
TRBV5-6,TRBJ2-3,.,many,TGTGCCAGCAACCGATTTATGGACAGTACTAGCACAGATACGCAGTATTTT,CASNRFMDSTSTDTQYF
TRBV12-3/TRBV12-4,TRBJ2-1,.,.,TGTGCCAGCAGTTCCCGGGACCAAAGACCGTCTTTGGGGGAGCAGTTCTTC,CASSSRDQRPSLGEQFF
TRBV24-1,TRBJ2-3,TRBD2,.,TGTGCCACCAGTGATTCCCTAGCGGGGGTACTGGGGGCGCAGTATTTT,CATSDSLAGVLGAQYF
TRBV29-1,TRBJ2-5,.,.,TGCAGCGTTGCCAGGCAAGAGACCCAGTACTTC,CSVARQETQYF
TRBV10-2,TRBJ2-7,.,few,TGCGCCAGCAGTGAAAGAGTGCATTCCTACGAGCAGTACTTC,CASSERVHSYEQYF
TRBV20-1,TRBJ2-7,.,few,TGCAGTGCTATAAAGTGGGCCTCCTACGAGCAGTACTTC,CSAIKWASYEQYF
TRBV12-3/TRBV12-4,TRBJ2-1,TRBD2,.,TGTGCCAGCAGTTCGACTAGCGGGGACCAGTTCTTC,CASSSTSGDQFF
TRBV11-1,TRBJ2-7,TRBD1,.,TGTGCCAGCAGCCCCCGACTTAAGCGTTCCGGGACAGGGGGAAACTACGAGCAGTACTTC,CASSPRLKRSGTGGNYEQYF
TRBV10-3,TRBJ2-1,.,few,TGTGCCATCAGTGAGTCGGGTAGGGACAATGAGCAGTTCTTC,CAISESGRDNEQFF
TRBV12-3/TRBV12-4,TRBJ2-7,TRBD2,.,TGTGCCAGCAGTTTGCGCGGGAGTGTGTCCTACGAGCAGTACTTC,CASSLRGSVSYEQYF
TRBV5-1,TRBJ2-1,.,few,TGCGCCAGCAGCTTGGCGGGGTTCAGGAGCGATGAGCAGTTCTTC,CASSLAGFRSDEQFF
TRBV20-1,TRBJ2-7,TRBD1,few,TGCAGTGCTTGCAGGGACAGGGGTCTCTACGAGCAGTACTTC,CSACRDRGLYEQYF
TRBV5-1,TRBJ2-7,.,.,TGCGCCAGCAGCTCACAGGCCGAGAGCTCCTACGAGCAGTACTTC,CASSSQAESSYEQYF
TRBV20-1,TRBJ2-3,.,.,TGCAGTGCTCAACAAGTGTGGCACACAGATACGCAGTATTTT,CSAQQVWHTDTQYF
TRBV6-1,TRBJ2-7,TRBD2,few,TGTGCCAGCAGCTCCACGGGACTAGCGGGGGTTATCTACGAGCAGTACTTC,CASSSTGLAGVIYEQYF
TRBV7-2,TRBJ2-1,.,.,TGTGCCAGCAGCTTAGTCCCGCGGGGAAGGGGGGACAATGAGCAGTTCTTC,CASSLVPRGRGDNEQFF
TRBV20-1,TRBJ2-3,.,few,TGCAGTGCTCGGTCTCAGGCCGCAGATACGCAGTATTTT,CSARSQAADTQYF
TRBV7-8,TRBJ2-7,.,few,TGTGCCAGCAGCTTTTCTCTTCCTCGCTACGAGCAGTACTTC,CASSFSLPRYEQYF
TRBV12-3/TRBV12-4,TRBJ1-1,.,.,TGTGCCAGCACCAAATTGGACAGTTTGAACACTGAAGCTTTCTTT,CASTKLDSLNTEAFF
TRBV5-5,TRBJ2-1,TRBD2,few,TGTGCCAGCACCTTGGCGGGAGGGCCCCCCTACAATGAGCAGTTCTTC,CASTLAGGPPYNEQFF
TRBV12-3/TRBV12-4,TRBJ2-4,TRBD1,.,TGTGCCAGCAGTTCCGACAGGGGGCAGAACATTCAGTACTTC,CASSSDRGQNIQYF
TRBV6-1,TRBJ2-7,TRBD2,.,TGTGCCAGCAGCCACACCGGGACTAGCGGGAACTACGAGCAGTACTTC,CASSHTGTSGNYEQYF
TRBV10-3,TRBJ2-7,TRBD1,few,TGTGCCCACGGACAGGAATCCTACGAGCAGTACTTC,CAHGQESYEQYF
TRBV18,TRBJ2-5,.,few,TGTGCCAGCGCTCTCTTGATGGGAGTTGTGGAGACCCAGTACTTC,CASALLMGVVETQYF
TRBV12-3/TRBV12-4,TRBJ2-7,.,medium-sized,TGTGCCAGCAGTTCCCCAGGTCTACCCGAGCAGTACTTC,CASSSPGLPEQYF
TRBV6-1,TRBJ1-6,.,.,TGTGCCAGCATCCTACGGGCAGGGGTGGGATCACCCCTCCACTTT,CASILRAGVGSPLHF
TRBV10-2,TRBJ2-3,.,few,TGCGCCACGTCTACCCAAGCCACAGATACGCAGTATTTT,CATSTQATDTQYF
TRBV12-3/TRBV12-4,TRBJ2-2,.,.,TGTGCCAGCAGGAGGTGGGGAGAGCACACCGGGGAGCTGTTTTTT,CASRRWGEHTGELFF
TRBV9,TRBJ2-3,TRBD1,few,TGTGCCAGCAGCGTACAGGGGGCGATCGTGGATACGCAGTATTTT,CASSVQGAIVDTQYF
TRBV6-5,TRBJ2-3,TRBD2,few,TGTGCCAGCAGTTACGACGGGGGGGACTCAGATACGCAGTATTTT,CASSYDGGDSDTQYF
TRBV27,TRBJ1-1,.,few,TGTGCCAGCAGGCGACGCACAGGGTCGTACACTGAAGCTTTCTTT,CASRRRTGSYTEAFF
TRBV30,TRBJ2-3,.,few,TGTGCCTGGAGTTGGGGCACAGATACGCAGTATTTT,CAWSWGTDTQYF
TRBV10-3,TRBJ2-3,.,few,TGTGCCATCAGCTTAGGGGTGGGGACAGATACGCAGTATTTT,CAISLGVGTDTQYF
TRBV4-3,TRBJ2-7,TRBD1,few,TGCGCCAGCAGCTATGGACAGGACTCCTCCTACGAGCAGTACTTC,CASSYGQDSSYEQYF
TRBV4-3,TRBJ2-7,TRBD2,few,TGCGCCAGCAGCCAAGATCTGATTAGCGGGAATGACTACGAGCAGTACTTC,CASSQDLISGNDYEQYF
TRBV7-6,TRBJ2-7,.,.,TGTGCCAGCAGCTATTCTGGGGCCAGCGAGCAGTACTTC,CASSYSGASEQYF
TRBV7-9,TRBJ2-3,.,.,TGTGCCAGCAGCTTAGGCCTAGTTAGCACAGATACGCAGTATTTT,CASSLGLVSTDTQYF